This is a list of T cell receptor beta chains from one sample in a study of CD8 T cells in Susac syndrome. TCRdb ran MiXCR on the immunoSEQ multiplex PCR reads and lists one entry per CDR3 protein. The sample holds 150,000 to 200,000 distinct CDR3 sequences, just under 95% seen once. Sequencing was done on a sample of CD4+ T cells from PBMCs. The receptors derive from a human donor in good health. Both conserved end residues are part of each CDR3. The order of the fields is D gene, V gene, J gene, clone size, CDR3 DNA, CDR3 protein. D genes are given only for firm matches. Expanded clones are given a class, and other clones once, few, many or no size at all.

NA	TRBV6-5	TRBJ1-3	NA	TGTGCCAGCAGTTACTCACGGGCAGCTTGGAACACCATATATTTT	CASSYSRAAWNTIYF
TRBD1	TRBV2	TRBJ1-6	NA	TGTGCCAGCAGCTCTCGGACAGGTGGTCCACCCCTCCACTTT	CASSSRTGGPPLHF
NA	TRBV7-3	TRBJ2-1	NA	TGTGCCAGCAGCTTGAGGGTAGGGTACGGGAATGAGCAGTTCTTC	CASSLRVGYGNEQFF
NA	TRBV24-1	TRBJ2-2	NA	TGTGCCACCAGTGATTCGGCAGAACACACCGGGGAGCTGTTTTTT	CATSDSAEHTGELFF
NA	TRBV3-1	TRBJ1-1	NA	TGTGCCAGCAGCCGAAACCAGGGTAATGGGGCCGCTTTCTTT	CASSRNQGNGAAFF
NA	TRBV10-3	TRBJ2-2	NA	TGTGCCATCAGCGGCCCGGCAGGGGCCGGGGAGCTGTTTTTT	CAISGPAGAGELFF
NA	TRBV3-1	TRBJ2-1	NA	TGTGCCAGCAGCCCGCGACCGGACAATGAGCAGTTCTTC	CASSPRPDNEQFF
NA	TRBV12-3/TRBV12-4	TRBJ2-5	few	TGTGCCAGCAGTTTAGCGCGAGGGGAGACCCAGTACTTC	CASSLARGETQYF
NA	TRBV7-8	TRBJ1-5	NA	TGTGCCAGCAGCTTAGTGGCAGGGTCAAGACAGCCCCAGCATTTT	CASSLVAGSRQPQHF
NA	TRBV2	TRBJ2-7	once	TGTGCCAGCATCCCGGGCGGGTACGAGCAGTACTTC	CASIPGGYEQYF
NA	TRBV10-3	TRBJ2-5	NA	TGTGCCATCAGTGTCTTCGGGGGAGAGACCCAGTACTTC	CAISVFGGETQYF
NA	TRBV7-8	TRBJ1-2	NA	TGTGCCAGCAGCTCAGGTCCAGGGAACTATGGCTACACCTTC	CASSSGPGNYGYTF
NA	TRBV27	TRBJ1-2	NA	TGTGCCAGCAGAGGTAGCGAGCTTTTGGCCTTC	CASRGSELLAF
NA	TRBV12-3/TRBV12-4	TRBJ2-3	once	TGTGCCAGCAGTTACGGGCAGGATGGAACAGATACGCAGTATTTT	CASSYGQDGTDTQYF